This TCR beta chain was retrieved from a study of blood T cells in healthy people across ages. Germline V gene lookup returns CDR1 KGHSH and CDR2 LQKENI. The CDR3 is 14 residues long. The ends were cut back, 8 bases at V and 1 base at J, with 14 bases in the middle. The authors ran a second PCR of about 7 to 11 cycles using a sample-barcoded 5' primer and a J-beta primer mix. Each CDR3 protein gets one entry after TCRdb re-called the 5' RACE reads with MiXCR. The sample comprises more than 650,000 distinct CDR3 sequences, about 53% of which are singletons, and roughly 37% rests with the top ten. Sequencing used blood. The receptor's source is an elderly man in good health. The chain joins TRBV18 to TRBJ2-5, with a possible D match to TRBD1 (6 bases). CDR3 nucleotides: TGTGCCAGCACTAGAACAGGGATCCAAGAGACCCAGTACTTC. Amino acid sequence: CASTRTGIQETQYF.